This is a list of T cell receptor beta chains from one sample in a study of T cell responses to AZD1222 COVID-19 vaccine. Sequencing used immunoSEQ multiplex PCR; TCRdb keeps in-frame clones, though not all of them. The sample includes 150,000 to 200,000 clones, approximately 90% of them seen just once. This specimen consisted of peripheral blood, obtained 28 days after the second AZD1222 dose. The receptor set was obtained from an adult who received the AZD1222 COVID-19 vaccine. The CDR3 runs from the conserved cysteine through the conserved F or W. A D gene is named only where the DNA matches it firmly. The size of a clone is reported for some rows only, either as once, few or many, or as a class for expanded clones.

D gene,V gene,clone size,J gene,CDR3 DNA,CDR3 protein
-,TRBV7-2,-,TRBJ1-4,TGTGCCAGCAGCTCGGCTGATGAAAAACTGTTTTTT,CASSSADEKLFF
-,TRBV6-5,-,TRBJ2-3,TGTGCCAGCAGTTTTAAGCGCGGAGATACGCAGTATTTT,CASSFKRGDTQYF
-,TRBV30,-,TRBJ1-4,TGTGCTTTTTCGCCGGGAGACCATAATGAAAAACTGTTTTTT,CAFSPGDHNEKLFF
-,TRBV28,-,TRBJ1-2,TGTGCCAGCAGTTTGGGGGGGGCTAACTATGGCTACACCTTC,CASSLGGANYGYTF
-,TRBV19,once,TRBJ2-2,TGTGCCAGTAGTATAGCCGGGGAGCTGTTTTTT,CASSIAGELFF
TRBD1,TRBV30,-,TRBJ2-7,TGTGCCTGGGAGACAGGGAATAACTACGAGCAGTACTTC,CAWETGNNYEQYF
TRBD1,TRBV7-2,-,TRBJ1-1,TGTGCCAGCAGTATAGTAGGACCACAGGGGGGGGCCACTGAAGCTTTCTTT,CASSIVGPQGGATEAFF
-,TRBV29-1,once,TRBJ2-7,TGCAGCGTTTCCGGGACATCCTCCTACGAGCAGTACTTC,CSVSGTSSYEQYF
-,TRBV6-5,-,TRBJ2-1,TGTGCCAGCAGTAGGGACGCCTACTCCTACAATGAGCAGTTCTTC,CASSRDAYSYNEQFF
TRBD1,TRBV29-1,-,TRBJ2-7,TGCAGCGGCTACAGGGGGCGCGAGCAGTACTTC,CSGYRGREQYF
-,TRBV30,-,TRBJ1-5,TGTGCCTGGGATACAGGGCGTAATCAGCCCCAGCATTTT,CAWDTGRNQPQHF
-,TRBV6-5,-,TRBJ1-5,TGTGCCAGTCATCTAGGTTATGATCGGCCCCAGCATTTT,CASHLGYDRPQHF
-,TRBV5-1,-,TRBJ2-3,TGCGCCAGCAGCTCGTCAGTTACAGGACGCACAGATACGCAGTATTTT,CASSSSVTGRTDTQYF
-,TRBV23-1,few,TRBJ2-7,TGCGCCAGCAGTCAAGACCAGGAGAGATTCTACGAGCAGTACTTC,CASSQDQERFYEQYF
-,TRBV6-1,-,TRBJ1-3,TGTGCCAGCAGTGATCAGGTTCGAAACACCATATATTTT,CASSDQVRNTIYF
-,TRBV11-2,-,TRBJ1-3,TGTGCCAGCAGCTTAAGAGGGGGGCTTGGAAACACCATATATTTT,CASSLRGGLGNTIYF
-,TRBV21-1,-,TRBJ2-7,TGTGCCAGCGGGAGACAGGGGCGATGCTACGAGCAGTACTTC,CASGRQGRCYEQYF
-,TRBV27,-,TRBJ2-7,TGTGCCAGCAGAATAAACCCCTCGGGTATCTCCTACGAGCAGTACTTC,CASRINPSGISYEQYF
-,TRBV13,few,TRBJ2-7,TGTGCCAGCAGCTTACCGGGTGGGTCCTACGAGCAGTACTTC,CASSLPGGSYEQYF
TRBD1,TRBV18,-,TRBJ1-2,TGTGCCAGCTCACCGTCACGGGACAGGGTGGGCTATGGCTACACCTTC,CASSPSRDRVGYGYTF
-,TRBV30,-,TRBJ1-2,TGTGCCTGGAGTCCCCTTCTGGGCTACACCTTC,CAWSPLLGYTF
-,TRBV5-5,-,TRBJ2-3,TGTGCCAGCAGCTTGAAGGAGCGACAGCAGACCAACTACACAGATACGCAGTATTTT,CASSLKERQQTNYTDTQYF
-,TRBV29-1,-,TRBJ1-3,TGCAACCTGGCAAGCTCTGGAAACACCATATATTTT,CNLASSGNTIYF
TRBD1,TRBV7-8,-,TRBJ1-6,TGTGCCAGCAGCTCGGGGACAGGTCGAAATAGTTCACCCCTCCACTTT,CASSSGTGRNSSPLHF
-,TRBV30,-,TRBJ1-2,TGTGCCTGGGCAAGGGCGGGGGTAGCGAACTATGGCTACACCTTC,CAWARAGVANYGYTF
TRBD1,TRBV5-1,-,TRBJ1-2,TGCGCCAGCAGCTTACAGGGGATCGATGGCTACACCTTC,CASSLQGIDGYTF
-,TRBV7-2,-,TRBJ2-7,TGTGCCAGCAGCTTGTACCCGGGACCGCCGGGGGAGCAGTACTTC,CASSLYPGPPGEQYF
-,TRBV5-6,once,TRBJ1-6,TGTGCCAGCAGCCTACCCGGACCCTACCCGAATAATTCACCCCTCCACTTT,CASSLPGPYPNNSPLHF
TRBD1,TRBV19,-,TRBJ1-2,TGTGCCAGTAGTATGGGAGGGACAGGGGCCTATGGCTACACCTTC,CASSMGGTGAYGYTF
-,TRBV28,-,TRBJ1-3,TGTGCCAGCATCCCTCATTTGGGGGCAAGCTCTGGAAACACCATATATTTT,CASIPHLGASSGNTIYF
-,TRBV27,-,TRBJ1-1,TGTGCCAGCAGTTTATGGGGGGGTGGGACTGAAGCTTTCTTT,CASSLWGGGTEAFF
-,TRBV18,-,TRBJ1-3,TGTGCCAGCTCACAAGAAAGCGGAGGAAACACCATATATTTT,CASSQESGGNTIYF
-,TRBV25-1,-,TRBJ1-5,TGTGCCAGCAGACCCAATCAGCCCCAGCATTTT,CASRPNQPQHF
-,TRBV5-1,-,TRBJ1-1,TGCGCCAGCAGAGACAGCATGAACACTGAAGCTTTCTTT,CASRDSMNTEAFF
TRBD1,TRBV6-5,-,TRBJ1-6,TGTGCCAGCAGTTACTCTGGGACAGCGTCATTTTCACCCCTCCACTTT,CASSYSGTASFSPLHF
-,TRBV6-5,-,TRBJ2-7,TGTGCCAGCAGGGGGATCGACGGCCACGAGCAGTACTTC,CASRGIDGHEQYF
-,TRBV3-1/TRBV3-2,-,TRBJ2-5,TGTGCCAGCAGCCAAGATCTCCCTACGGGGGGCGAAGAGACCCAGTACTTC,CASSQDLPTGGEETQYF
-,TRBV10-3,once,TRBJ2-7,TGTGCCATCAGTGGCGAGGGGCGGGACAGCTACGAGCAGTACTTC,CAISGEGRDSYEQYF
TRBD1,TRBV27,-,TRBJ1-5,TGTGCCAGCAGTCAAGGGACAGATAGCAATCAGCCCCAGCATTTT,CASSQGTDSNQPQHF
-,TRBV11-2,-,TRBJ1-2,TGTGCCAGCAGCTTACCCCCCGGCAGGGGCGAGGGCTACACCTTC,CASSLPPGRGEGYTF
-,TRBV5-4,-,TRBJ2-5,TGTGCCAGCAGCTTTGCGGGCTCCCAAGAGACCCAGTACTTC,CASSFAGSQETQYF
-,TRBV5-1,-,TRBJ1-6,TGCGCCAGCAGCTTGAACGGGGAAGGGTCACCCCTCCACTTT,CASSLNGEGSPLHF
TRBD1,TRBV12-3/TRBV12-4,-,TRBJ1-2,TGTGCCAGCAGTTCAGGGGGAAACTATGGCTACACCTTC,CASSSGGNYGYTF
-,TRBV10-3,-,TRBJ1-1,TGTGCCACCTTGGCGCCCTCGAACACTGAAGCTTTCTTT,CATLAPSNTEAFF
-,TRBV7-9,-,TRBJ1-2,TGTGCCAGCAGTTCAATCCTCGCAGGGGCGGGTGGCTACACCTTC,CASSSILAGAGGYTF
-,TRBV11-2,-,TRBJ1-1,TGTGCCAGCATCCTAGGGTCAGGGGCCATAATGAACACTGAAGCTTTCTTT,CASILGSGAIMNTEAFF
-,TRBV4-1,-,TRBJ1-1,TGCGCCAGCAGCCTCGGGGGGGTTGCCACTGAAGCTTTCTTT,CASSLGGVATEAFF
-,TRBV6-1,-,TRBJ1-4,TGTGCCAGCAGTGAAGTACGGACCGCAACTAATGAAAAACTGTTTTTT,CASSEVRTATNEKLFF
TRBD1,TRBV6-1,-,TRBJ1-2,TGTGCCAGCAGTGATGGGACAGGGGTAAACGGCTACACCTTC,CASSDGTGVNGYTF
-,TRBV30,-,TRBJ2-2,TGTGCCTGGAGTATCCGGAGGCGCGGGGAGCTGTTTTTT,CAWSIRRRGELFF
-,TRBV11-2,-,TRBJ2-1,TGTGCCAGCAGCCAGAAGGACGGGGTCTCCTACAATGAGCAGTTCTTC,CASSQKDGVSYNEQFF
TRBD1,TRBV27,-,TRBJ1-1,TGTGCCAGCAGTACGGGACAGGGGGCCTGGGGGCACTCTGAAGCTTTCTTT,CASSTGQGAWGHSEAFF
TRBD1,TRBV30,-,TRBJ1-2,TGTGCCTGGAGTGTACTAAAAGGGGGCGATGGCTACACCTTC,CAWSVLKGGDGYTF
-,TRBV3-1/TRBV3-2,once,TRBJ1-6,TGTGCCAGCAACATTTACGGGAGTGACTCACCCCTCCACTTT,CASNIYGSDSPLHF
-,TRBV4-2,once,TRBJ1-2,TGTGCCAGCAGCCAAGGGGGAGGGAACTATGGCTACACCTTC,CASSQGGGNYGYTF